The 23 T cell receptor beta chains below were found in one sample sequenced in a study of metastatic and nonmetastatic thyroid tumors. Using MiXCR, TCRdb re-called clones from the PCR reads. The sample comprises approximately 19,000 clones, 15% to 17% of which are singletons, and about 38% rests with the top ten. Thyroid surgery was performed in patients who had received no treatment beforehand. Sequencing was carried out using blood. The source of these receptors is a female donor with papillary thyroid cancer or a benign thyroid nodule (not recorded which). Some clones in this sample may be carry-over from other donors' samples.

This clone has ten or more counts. CDR3 nucleotides: TGTGCCAGCAGTTTATCGGGTGGGGGATCTGAAGCTTTCTTT. Protein sequence: CASSLSGGGSEAFF. This chain connects TRBV27 to TRBJ1-1; maybe TRBD1 (5 bases). The CDR3 totals 14 residues. V was shortened by 0 bases and J by 6 bases, with 11 bases between the two germline ends. Germline CDR1 is MNHEY and CDR2 is SMNVEV (reference sequence).

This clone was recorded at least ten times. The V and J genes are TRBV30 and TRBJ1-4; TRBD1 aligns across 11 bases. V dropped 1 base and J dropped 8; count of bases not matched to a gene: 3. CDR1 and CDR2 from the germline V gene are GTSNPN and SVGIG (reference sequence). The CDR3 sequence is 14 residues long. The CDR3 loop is CAWSEGTGGEKLFF. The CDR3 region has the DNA TGTGCCTGGAGTGAAGGGACAGGGGGAGAAAAACTGTTTTTT.

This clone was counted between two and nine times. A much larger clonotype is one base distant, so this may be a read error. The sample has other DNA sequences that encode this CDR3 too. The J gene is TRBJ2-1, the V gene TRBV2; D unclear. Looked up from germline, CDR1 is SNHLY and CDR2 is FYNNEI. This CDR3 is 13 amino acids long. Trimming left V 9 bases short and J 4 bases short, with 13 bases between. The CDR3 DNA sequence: TGTGCCAGTAGAGTGGACGGTTACAATGAGCAGTTCTTC. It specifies CASRVDGYNEQFF.

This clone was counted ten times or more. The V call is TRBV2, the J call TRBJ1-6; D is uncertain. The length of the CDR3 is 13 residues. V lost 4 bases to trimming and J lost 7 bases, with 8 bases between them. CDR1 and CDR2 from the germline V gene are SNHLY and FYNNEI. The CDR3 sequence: CASSGTMNSPLHF. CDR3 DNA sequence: TGTGCCAGCAGTGGGACGATGAATTCACCCCTCCACTTT.

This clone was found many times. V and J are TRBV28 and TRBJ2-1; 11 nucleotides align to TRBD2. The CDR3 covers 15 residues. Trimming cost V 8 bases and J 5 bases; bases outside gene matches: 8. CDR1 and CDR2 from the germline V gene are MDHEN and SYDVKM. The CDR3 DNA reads TGTGCCAGCTTACCGGGACTAGCGGTTAACAATGAGCAGTTCTTC. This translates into CASLPGLAVNNEQFF.

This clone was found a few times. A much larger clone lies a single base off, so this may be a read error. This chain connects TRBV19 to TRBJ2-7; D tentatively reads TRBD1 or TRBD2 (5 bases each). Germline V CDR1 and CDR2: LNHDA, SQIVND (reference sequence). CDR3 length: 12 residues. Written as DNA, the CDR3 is TGTGCCAGTATGGGGGATCGGAACGAGCAGCACTTC. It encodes CASMGDRNEQHF. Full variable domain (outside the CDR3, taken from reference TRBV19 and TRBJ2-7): DGGITQSPKYLFRKEGQNVTLSCEQNLNHDAMYWYRQDPGQGLRLIYYSQIVNDFQKGDIAEGYSVSREKKESFPLTVTSAQKNPTAFYLCASMGDRNEQHFGPGTRLTVT.

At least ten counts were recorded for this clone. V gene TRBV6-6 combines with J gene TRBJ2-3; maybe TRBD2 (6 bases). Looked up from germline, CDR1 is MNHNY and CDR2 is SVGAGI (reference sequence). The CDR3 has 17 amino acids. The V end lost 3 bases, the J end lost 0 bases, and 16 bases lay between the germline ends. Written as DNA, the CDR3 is TGTGCCAGCAGTTATTCCATTAGCGGTGATAGCACAGATACGCAGTATTTT. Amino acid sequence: CASSYSISGDSTDTQYF.

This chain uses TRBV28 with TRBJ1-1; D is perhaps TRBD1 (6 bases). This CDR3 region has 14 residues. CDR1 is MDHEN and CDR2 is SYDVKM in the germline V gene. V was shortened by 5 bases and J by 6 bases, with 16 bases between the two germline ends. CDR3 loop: CASSLRQASAEAFF. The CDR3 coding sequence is TGTGCCAGCAGTCTCCGACAGGCTAGCGCTGAAGCTTTCTTT.

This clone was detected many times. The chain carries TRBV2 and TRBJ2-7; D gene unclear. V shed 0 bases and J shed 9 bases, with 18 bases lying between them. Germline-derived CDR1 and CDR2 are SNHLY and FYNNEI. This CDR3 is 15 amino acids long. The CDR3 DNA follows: TGTGCCAGCAGTGAAGCCTCCGGCGGTCTTAAGGTGCAGTACTTC. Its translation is CASSEASGGLKVQYF.

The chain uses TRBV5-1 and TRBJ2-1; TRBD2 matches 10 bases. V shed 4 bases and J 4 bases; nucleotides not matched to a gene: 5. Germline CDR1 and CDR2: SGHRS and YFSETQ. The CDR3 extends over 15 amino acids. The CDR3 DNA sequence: TGCGCCAGCAGCCGGACTAGCGGATCATACAATGAGCAGTTCTTC. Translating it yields CASSRTSGSYNEQFF.

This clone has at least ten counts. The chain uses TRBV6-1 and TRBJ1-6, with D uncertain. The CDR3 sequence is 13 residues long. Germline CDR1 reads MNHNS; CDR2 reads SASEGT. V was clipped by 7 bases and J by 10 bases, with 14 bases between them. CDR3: CASIGRVGSPLHF. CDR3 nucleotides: TGTGCCAGCATTGGACGGGTGGGCTCACCCCTCCACTTT.

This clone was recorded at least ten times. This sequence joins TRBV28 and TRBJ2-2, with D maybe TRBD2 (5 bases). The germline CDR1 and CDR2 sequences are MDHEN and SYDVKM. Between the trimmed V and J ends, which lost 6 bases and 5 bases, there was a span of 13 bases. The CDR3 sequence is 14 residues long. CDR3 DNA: TGTGCCAGCAGGGAGGTACTCTCAACCGGGGAGCTGTTTTTT. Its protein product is CASREVLSTGELFF.

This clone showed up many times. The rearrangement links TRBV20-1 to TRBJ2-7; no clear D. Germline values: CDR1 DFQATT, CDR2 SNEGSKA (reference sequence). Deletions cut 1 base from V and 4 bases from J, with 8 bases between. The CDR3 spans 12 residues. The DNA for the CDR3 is TGCAGTGCTAGAGTCCTACCGTACGAGCAGTACTTC. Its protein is CSARVLPYEQYF.

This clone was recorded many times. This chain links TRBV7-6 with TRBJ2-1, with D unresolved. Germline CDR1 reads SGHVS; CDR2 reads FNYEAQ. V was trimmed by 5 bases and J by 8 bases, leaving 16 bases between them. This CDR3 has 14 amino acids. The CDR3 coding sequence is TGTGCCAGCAGCCCGGCGACTCAAGGCTATGAGCAGTTCTTC. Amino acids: CASSPATQGYEQFF. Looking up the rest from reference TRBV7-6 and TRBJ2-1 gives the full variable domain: GAGVSQSPRYKVTKRGQDVALRCDPISGHVSLYWYRQALGQGPEFLTYFNYEAQQDKSGLPNDRFSAERPEGSISTLTIQRTEQRDSAMYRCASSPATQGYEQFFGPGTRLTVL.

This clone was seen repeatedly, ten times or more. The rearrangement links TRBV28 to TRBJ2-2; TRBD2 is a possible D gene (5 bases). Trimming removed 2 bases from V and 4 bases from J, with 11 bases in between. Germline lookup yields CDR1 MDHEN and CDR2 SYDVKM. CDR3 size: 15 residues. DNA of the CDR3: TGTGCCAGCAGTTTAGTTTTGGGGAGCACCGGGGAGCTGTTTTTT. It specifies CASSLVLGSTGELFF.

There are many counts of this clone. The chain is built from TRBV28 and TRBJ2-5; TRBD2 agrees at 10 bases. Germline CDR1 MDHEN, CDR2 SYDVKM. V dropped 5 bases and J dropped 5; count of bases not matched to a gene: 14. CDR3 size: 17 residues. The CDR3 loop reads CASSLDRAIAGGETQYF. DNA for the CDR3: TGTGCCAGCAGTCTCGACAGGGCGATAGCGGGAGGTGAGACCCAGTACTTC.

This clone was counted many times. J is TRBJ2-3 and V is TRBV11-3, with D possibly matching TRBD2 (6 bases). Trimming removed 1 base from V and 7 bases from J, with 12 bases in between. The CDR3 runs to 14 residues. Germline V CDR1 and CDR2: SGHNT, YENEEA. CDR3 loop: CASSLASGSYTQYF. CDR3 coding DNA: TGTGCCAGCAGCTTAGCCTCCGGGAGTTATACGCAGTATTTT.

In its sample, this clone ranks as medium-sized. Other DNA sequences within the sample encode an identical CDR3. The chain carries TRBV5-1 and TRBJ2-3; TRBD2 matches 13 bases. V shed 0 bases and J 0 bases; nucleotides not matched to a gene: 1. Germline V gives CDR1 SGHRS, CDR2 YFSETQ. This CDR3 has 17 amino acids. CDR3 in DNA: TGCGCCAGCAGCTTGGGACTAGCGGGAGGTAGCACAGATACGCAGTATTTT. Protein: CASSLGLAGGSTDTQYF.

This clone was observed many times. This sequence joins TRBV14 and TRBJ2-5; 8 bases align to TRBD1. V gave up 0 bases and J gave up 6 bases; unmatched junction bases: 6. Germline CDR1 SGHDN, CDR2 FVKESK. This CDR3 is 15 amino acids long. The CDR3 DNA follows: TGTGCCAGCAGCCAAGAGGTGACAGGGGACAAGACCCAGTACTTC. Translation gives CASSQEVTGDKTQYF.

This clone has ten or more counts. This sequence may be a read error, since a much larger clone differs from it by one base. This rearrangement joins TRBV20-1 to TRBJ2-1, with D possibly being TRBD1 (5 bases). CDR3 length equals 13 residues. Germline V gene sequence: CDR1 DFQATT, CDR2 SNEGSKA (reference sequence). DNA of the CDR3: TGCAGTGCTAGATCTGAGACAGACAATGGGCAGTTCTTC. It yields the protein CSARSETDNGQFF.

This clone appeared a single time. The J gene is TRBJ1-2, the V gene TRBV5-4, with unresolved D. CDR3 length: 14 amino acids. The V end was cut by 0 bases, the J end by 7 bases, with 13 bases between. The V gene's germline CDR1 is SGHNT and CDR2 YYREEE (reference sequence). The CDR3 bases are TGTGCCAGCAGCTTGGAGTCCGGGATGGGTGGCTACACCTTC. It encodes CASSLESGMGGYTF.

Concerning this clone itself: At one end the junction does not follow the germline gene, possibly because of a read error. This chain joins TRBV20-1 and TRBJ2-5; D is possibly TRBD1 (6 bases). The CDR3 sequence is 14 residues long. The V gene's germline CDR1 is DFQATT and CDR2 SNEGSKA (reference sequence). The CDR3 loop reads CSAPPGQIQETQHF. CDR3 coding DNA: TGCAGTGCCCCTCCCGGACAGATCCAAGAGACCCAGCACTTC.

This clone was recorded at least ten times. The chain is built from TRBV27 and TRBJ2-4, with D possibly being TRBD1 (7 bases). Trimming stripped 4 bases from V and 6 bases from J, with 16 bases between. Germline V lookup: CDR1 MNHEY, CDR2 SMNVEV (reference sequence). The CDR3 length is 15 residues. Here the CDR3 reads CASSSPYRGGNIQYF. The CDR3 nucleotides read TGTGCCAGCAGTTCCCCCTACAGGGGAGGAAACATTCAGTACTTC.